This T cell receptor beta chain was profiled in a study of blood T cell repertoires in COVID-19. Study-level background: PBMCs, B-cell-depleted T cells, or T cells were the source of the cDNA or gDNA that made up the material.

The study drew participants aged roughly 18 to 95 years from some 23 US areas. Clinical history reported by participants formed the basis on which cohorts were assigned. During the 2 weeks before they entered the study, exposed participants had met someone with a PCR-confirmed or clinician-diagnosed COVID-19 case. TCRdb's table, derived via immunoSEQ multiplex PCR, lists solely in-frame clones and lacks some. The sample lists fewer than 250,000 clones, about 87% seen once, with about 0.95% in the top ten. Germline V lookup: CDR1 SGHRS, CDR2 YFSETQ. There are 13 residues in the CDR3. The V end lost 6 bases, the J end lost 10 bases, and 17 bases lay between the germline ends.

This sequence originates from a man in his fifties or sixties who had been exposed to COVID-19. Material: PBMCs or T cells enriched from blood (not recorded which). V is TRBV5-1 and J is TRBJ2-1, with a weak D call TRBD1 (5 bases). The CDR3 is CASNPTVSGEQFF. The CDR3 nucleotides are TGCGCCAGCAACCCGACAGTTTCTGGCGAGCAGTTCTTC.